Following are 20 T cell receptor beta chains from one sample sequenced in a study of CD8 T cells in ankylosing spondylitis. MiXCR, applied by TCRdb to the 5' RACE reads, yields one record per CDR3 protein. The sample has fewer than 550,000 distinct CDR3 sequences; under 5.5% are singletons. Broader study findings: Ankylosing spondylitis blood appeared to be characterized by a TCR beta motif of several highly homologous variants.

These receptors are not linked to any known antigen. The sequencing input was blood, either unsorted or a sorted T cell fraction (not recorded which). All receptors derive from a male donor with ankylosing spondylitis.

This clonotype was detected ten times or more. The chain has TRBV20-1 and TRBJ2-5, with 10 bases fitting TRBD2. Trimming removed 3 bases from V and 1 base from J; junction bases left unmatched: 5. CDR1 DFQATT and CDR2 SNEGSKA come from the germline V gene (reference sequence). The CDR3 consists of 15 residues. The CDR3 loop is CSARVGLALQETQYF. The CDR3 DNA follows: TGCAGTGCTAGGGTGGGACTAGCGCTCCAAGAGACCCAGTACTTC.

This clonotype has ten or more counts. The rearrangement links TRBV29-1 to TRBJ2-7; 7 bases agree with TRBD1. Germline CDR1 reads SQVTM; CDR2 reads ANQGSEA. This CDR3 comprises 11 residues. V shed 7 bases, J shed 3 bases, and the junction held 3 bases outside the gene matches. CDR3 region: CSGWDSYEQYF. The CDR3 coding sequence is TGCAGCGGTTGGGACAGCTACGAGCAGTACTTC.

Here the CDR3 reads CSARDSDRGGNQPQHF. The CDR3, as DNA: TGCAGTGCTAGAGATAGTGACAGGGGAGGTAATCAGCCCCAGCATTTT. V usage is TRBV20-1 and J usage is TRBJ1-5; 8 bases fit TRBD1. The V segment lost 0 bases and the J segment 4 bases; nucleotides outside the gene matches: 8. Germline loops: CDR1 DFQATT, CDR2 SNEGSKA (reference sequence). The CDR3 length is 16 residues.

This clonotype was observed many times. Germline and junction disagree at one end, which may indicate a read error. The chain is built from TRBV20-1 and TRBJ2-1; weak D call: TRBD1 (6 bases). The length of the CDR3 is 11 residues. The germline V gene has CDR1 DFQATT and CDR2 SNEGSKA (reference sequence). The CDR3 DNA reads as TGCAGTGCTGTTTACAGGGAAGGTCCGCTCTTC. Amino acid sequence: CSAVYREGPLF.

This clonotype came up many times. The gene calls are TRBV29-1 and TRBJ1-2; D not resolved. V lost 5 bases and J 0 bases, leaving 4 bases between the germline ends. CDR1 and CDR2 from the germline V gene are SQVTM and ANQGSEA. This CDR3 spans 11 amino acids. DNA for the CDR3: TGCAGCGTTTACTCTAACTATGGCTACACCTTC. Translated: CSVYSNYGYTF.

This clonotype was seen at least ten times. This chain links TRBV12-3 or TRBV12-4 with TRBJ1-1, with TRBD1 matching over 8 bases. V dropped 3 bases and J dropped 7; count of bases not matched to a gene: 7. This CDR3 is 14 amino acids long. The CDR3 sequence: CASSFGQGIYEAFF. Here the CDR3 DNA reads TGTGCCAGCAGTTTTGGACAGGGAATTTATGAAGCTTTCTTT.

The table lists this clonotype with many counts. The rearrangement joins TRBV10-2 to TRBJ1-1; 7 bases fit TRBD1. The CDR3 has 15 amino acids. The J segment lost 2 bases and the V segment lost 6 bases, leaving 9 bases of the junction unmatched. Germline-derived CDR1 and CDR2 are WSHSY and SAAADI. The CDR3 protein is CASRVPGTVNTEAFF. DNA for the CDR3: TGCGCCAGCAGGGTACCCGGGACAGTTAACACTGAAGCTTTCTTT.

This clonotype was counted many times. V is TRBV7-9 and J is TRBJ1-5, with 8 bases lining up with TRBD1. This CDR3 comprises 14 residues. Trimming at V came to 3 bases and at J to 7 bases, leaving 5 bases not matched to a gene. Germline lookup yields CDR1 SEHNR and CDR2 FQNEAQ (reference sequence). The CDR3 DNA sequence: TGTGCCAGCAGCTTGGGACAGGTCGGCCAGCCCCAGCATTTT. It codes for CASSLGQVGQPQHF.

For the CDR3, the DNA is TGCGCCAGCAGCCAAGGGCGGGGGACCTACAATGAGCAGTTCTTC. The encoded protein is CASSQGRGTYNEQFF. The rearrangement joins TRBV4-3 to TRBJ2-1; 7 bases are a match to TRBD2. This CDR3 is built from 15 residues. CDR1 and CDR2 from the germline V gene are LGHNA and YSLEER. V shed 1 base, J shed 2 bases, and the junction held 2 bases outside the gene matches.

This clonotype was seen ten or more times. This chain uses TRBV5-5 with TRBJ2-7; weak D call: TRBD1 (6 bases). Trimming took off 0 bases at V and 4 bases at J, with 14 bases between the two ends. This CDR3 region has 15 residues. CDR1 and CDR2 (germline): SGHKS, YYEKEE (reference sequence). CDR3 region: CASSLEGRGYYEQYF. The CDR3 nucleotides are TGTGCCAGCAGCTTGGAGGGCAGGGGTTATTACGAGCAGTACTTC.

This clonotype has a count of ten or more. The chain links TRBV27 to TRBJ2-1; 12 nucleotides agree with TRBD2. Per germline, CDR1 MNHEY and CDR2 SMNVEV (reference sequence). The CDR3 length is 16 residues. J was trimmed by 3 bases and V by 5 bases; bases with no gene match: 5. As DNA, the CDR3 is TGTGCCAGCAGTATACTAGCGGGGGGCCACTACAATGAGCAGTTCTTC. It specifies CASSILAGGHYNEQFF.

This clonotype was counted many times. The gene calls are TRBV7-2 and TRBJ1-3; D call uncertain. Germline V CDR1 and CDR2: SGHTA, FQGNSA. V gave up 1 base and J gave up 0 bases, with 7 bases separating them. The CDR3 sequence is 15 residues long. CDR3 DNA sequence: TGTGCCAGCAGCTTAGGATATATCTCTGGAAACACCATATATTTT. Protein: CASSLGYISGNTIYF.

At least ten counts were recorded for this clonotype. The chain carries TRBV4-3 and TRBJ1-1, with D unclear. The length of the CDR3 is 13 residues. Germline V gives CDR1 LGHNA, CDR2 YSLEER. V dropped 0 bases and J dropped 5 bases, with 7 bases sitting between them. The CDR3 DNA follows: TGCGCCAGCAGCCAAGAGGCAGAAACTGAAGCTTTCTTT. It is translated as CASSQEAETEAFF.

This clonotype was seen ten or more times. J is TRBJ1-2 and V is TRBV9, with unresolved D. Trimming shortened V by 4 bases and J by 8 bases, and 15 bases separated the two germline ends. The V gene's germline CDR1 is SGDLS and CDR2 YYNGEE. The CDR3 contains 13 residues. CDR3 coding DNA: TGTGCCAGCAGCCCTGTATGGGAGTCCGGCTACACCTTC. As protein: CASSPVWESGYTF.

This clonotype was picked up many times. This chain joins TRBV9 and TRBJ1-2; 12 positions agree with TRBD1. Trimming removed 5 bases from V and 2 bases from J; junction bases left unmatched: 13. The CDR3 covers 18 residues. Germline CDR1 reads SGDLS; CDR2 reads YYNGEE. The CDR3 here is CASSVLPGQGAKNYGYTF. CDR3 DNA: TGTGCCAGCAGTGTGCTACCGGGACAGGGGGCAAAAAACTATGGCTACACCTTC.

This clonotype was observed at least ten times. The rearrangement joins TRBV7-2 to TRBJ1-5; maybe TRBD1 (5 bases). The ends were cut back, 6 bases at V and 4 bases at J, with 13 bases in the middle. This CDR3 region has 14 residues. Germline CDR1 and CDR2: SGHTA and FQGNSA. CDR3 nucleotides: TGTGCCAGCAGGCCGGGGGGTATGAATCAGCCCCAGCATTTT. The encoded protein is CASRPGGMNQPQHF.

This clonotype has a count of ten or more. The J gene is TRBJ2-7, the V gene TRBV27; tentatively, D is TRBD2 (5 bases). Germline assignment: CDR1 MNHEY and CDR2 SMNVEV (reference sequence). Trimming shortened V by 1 base and J by 6 bases, and 13 bases separated the two germline ends. The CDR3 totals 14 residues. In DNA form, the CDR3 reads TGTGCCAGCAGTTTATTAGGCGGGCAAGGCGAGCAGTACTTC. Encoded protein: CASSLLGGQGEQYF.

The rearrangement uses TRBV6-5 and TRBJ2-1, with D perhaps being TRBD1 or TRBD2 (6 bases each). The CDR3 contains 14 residues. Germline CDR1 and CDR2: MNHEY and SVGAGI. With 4 bases removed from V and 12 bases from J, the gap between germline ends came to 19 bases. The CDR3 nucleotides are TGTGCCAGCAGTTCTCGTAGGGGGGACCTAAGGCAGTTCTTC. It yields the protein CASSSRRGDLRQFF.

In this sample, this clonotype turned up many times. The rearrangement uses TRBV7-2 and TRBJ1-2, with D perhaps matching TRBD1 (5 bases). The ends were cut back, 1 base at V and 8 bases at J, with 17 bases in the middle. The germline CDR1 and CDR2 sequences are SGHTA and FQGNSA. This CDR3 has 15 residues. The CDR3 sequence is CASSLERGSSGGYTF. The CDR3 DNA reads TGTGCCAGCAGCTTAGAGCGGGGCTCTTCGGGCGGCTACACCTTC.

In this sample, this clonotype turned up many times. The chain is built from TRBV9 and TRBJ2-7; tentative D call: TRBD1 (6 bases). Germline CDR1 SGDLS, CDR2 YYNGEE. The CDR3 spans 16 residues. The germline V and J ends were trimmed by 4 bases and 0 bases, with 17 bases remaining between them. CDR3 residues: CASSLHSGTNSYEQYF. The CDR3 region has the DNA TGTGCCAGCAGCCTCCACTCCGGGACAAACTCCTACGAGCAGTACTTC.